What follows is one TCR beta chain and its context. V gave up 7 bases and J gave up 6 bases; unmatched junction bases: 4. This CDR3 has 13 amino acids. Germline values: CDR1 MNHEY, CDR2 SMNVEV (reference sequence). The data derive from a study of blood T cell repertoires in COVID-19. On the study more broadly: PBMCs, B-cell-depleted T cells, or T cells were the source of the cDNA or gDNA that made up the material.

Authors' analysis steps: Estimation of nucleated cell counts was performed using reference gene primer amplification. Measured with immunoSEQ multiplex PCR; TCRdb has only the in-frame clones, and not every one. V, J and clone size are taken as reported in that table, and D and trimming were inferred from the DNA itself. Of about 270,000 clones in the sample, 90% were seen once. Those enrolled, adults aged about 18 to 95 years, came from some 23 US areas. The TCR comes from a woman aged 25 to 39 with acute COVID-19. This rearrangement joins TRBV27 to TRBJ2-1, with 9 positions matching TRBD2. Sequencing was performed on PBMCs or T cells enriched from blood (not recorded which). CDR3: CASTKRGANEQFF. The CDR3 DNA reads TGTGCCAGCACCAAGCGGGGGGCCAATGAGCAGTTCTTC.